The TCR beta chain under discussion was sequenced for a study of control samples from healthy donors and cancer patients. The CDR3 runs to 17 residues. CDR1 and CDR2 (germline): SGDLS, YYNGEE. V was clipped by 4 bases and J by 7 bases; unmatched bases: 13. Assay: immunoSEQ multiplex PCR; the TCRdb copy retains only in-frame clones and omits some. The table shows roughly 100,000 clones, with about 89% occurring only once. Sequenced sample: PBMCs. V is TRBV9 and J is TRBJ1-4, with 10 bases aligning to TRBD1. The receptor comes from a man in his fifties or sixties with lung cancer. CDR3 sequence reads: CASSPTSGTGAFEKLFF. CDR3 DNA sequence: TGTGCCAGCAGCCCTACCTCCGGGACAGGGGCGTTTGAAAAACTGTTTTTT.